The 7 T cell receptor beta chains presented below share a single source sample, sequenced in a study of T cell clonotyping in hematopoietic cell transplantation. The repertoire was sequenced with immunoSEQ multiplex PCR; TCRdb's copy has only in-frame clones and lacks some. The table lists about 7,000 clones, 37% of them singletons. Sequenced here: peripheral blood mononuclear cells, sampled 30 days after allogeneic stem cell transplant. These receptors were obtained from a female patient aged 60 to 70 who had an allogeneic stem cell transplant, so the T cells may come from the graft donor. Some clones in this sample may be carry-over from other donors' samples.

The chain has TRBV30 and TRBJ2-7, with D maybe TRBD2 (6 bases). CDR3 length: 13 amino acids. Trimming took 2 bases from V and 2 from J, leaving 10 bases between them. From germline, CDR1 is GTSNPN and CDR2 SVGIG (reference sequence). The CDR3 DNA follows: TGTGCCTGGAGTCGGGCGGGAACCTACGAGCAGTACTTC. Protein sequence: CAWSRAGTYEQYF.

The rearrangement uses TRBV4-3 and TRBJ1-2, with D unclear. Trimming took off 1 base at V and 6 bases at J, with 18 bases between the two ends. Germline V lookup: CDR1 LGHNA, CDR2 YSLEER. This CDR3 has 16 amino acids. CDR3 sequence reads: CASSQVWPVAPHGYTF. In DNA form, the CDR3 reads TGCGCCAGCAGCCAAGTTTGGCCAGTGGCCCCCCATGGCTACACCTTC.

In its sample, this clone was seen a few times. The chain uses TRBV29-1 and TRBJ2-5; D ambiguous. Germline-derived CDR1 and CDR2 are SQVTM and ANQGSEA. V gave up 5 bases and J gave up 8 bases, with 9 bases separating them. This CDR3 spans 10 amino acids. This CDR3 reads CSVSHETQYF. CDR3 sequence (DNA): TGCAGCGTTTCCCATGAAACCCAGTACTTC.

Worth noting for this clone: The junction shows a germline mismatch at one end, possibly a read error. The chain has TRBV28 and TRBJ2-5; 10 nucleotides line up with TRBD1. The CDR3 has 14 amino acids. Germline loops: CDR1 MDHEN, CDR2 SYDVKM. CDR3 in DNA: TGTGCCAGCAGTCCACCCTCTGACAGGGGGCTACCCAACTTC. It specifies CASSPPSDRGLPNF.

The V call is TRBV30, the J call TRBJ1-6, with a tentative D call TRBD1 (6 bases). Germline-derived CDR1 and CDR2 are GTSNPN and SVGIG (reference sequence). CDR3 length: 13 residues. V dropped 6 bases and J dropped 8 bases, with 14 bases sitting between them. Here the CDR3 reads CACQGRLDSPLHF. CDR3 in DNA: TGTGCCTGTCAGGGGAGATTGGATTCACCCCTCCACTTT.

This sequence joins TRBV30 and TRBJ2-2; 8 bases fit TRBD1. The CDR3 runs 13 residues. V lost 7 bases, J lost 9 bases, and 10 bases stayed unmatched. Germline V gives CDR1 GTSNPN, CDR2 SVGIG (reference sequence). CDR3 protein: CASDRANARELFF. In nucleotides, the CDR3 is TGTGCCTCGGACAGGGCTAACGCCAGGGAGCTGTTTTTT.

The J gene is TRBJ1-2, the V gene TRBV30; D might be TRBD1 (5 bases). The V end lost 5 bases, the J end lost 5 bases, and 15 bases lay between the germline ends. CDR3 length equals 13 residues. The germline V gene has CDR1 GTSNPN and CDR2 SVGIG (reference sequence). CDR3 sequence reads: CAWEIRGKYGYTF. CDR3 bases: TGTGCCTGGGAGATACGGGGCAAATATGGCTACACCTTC.